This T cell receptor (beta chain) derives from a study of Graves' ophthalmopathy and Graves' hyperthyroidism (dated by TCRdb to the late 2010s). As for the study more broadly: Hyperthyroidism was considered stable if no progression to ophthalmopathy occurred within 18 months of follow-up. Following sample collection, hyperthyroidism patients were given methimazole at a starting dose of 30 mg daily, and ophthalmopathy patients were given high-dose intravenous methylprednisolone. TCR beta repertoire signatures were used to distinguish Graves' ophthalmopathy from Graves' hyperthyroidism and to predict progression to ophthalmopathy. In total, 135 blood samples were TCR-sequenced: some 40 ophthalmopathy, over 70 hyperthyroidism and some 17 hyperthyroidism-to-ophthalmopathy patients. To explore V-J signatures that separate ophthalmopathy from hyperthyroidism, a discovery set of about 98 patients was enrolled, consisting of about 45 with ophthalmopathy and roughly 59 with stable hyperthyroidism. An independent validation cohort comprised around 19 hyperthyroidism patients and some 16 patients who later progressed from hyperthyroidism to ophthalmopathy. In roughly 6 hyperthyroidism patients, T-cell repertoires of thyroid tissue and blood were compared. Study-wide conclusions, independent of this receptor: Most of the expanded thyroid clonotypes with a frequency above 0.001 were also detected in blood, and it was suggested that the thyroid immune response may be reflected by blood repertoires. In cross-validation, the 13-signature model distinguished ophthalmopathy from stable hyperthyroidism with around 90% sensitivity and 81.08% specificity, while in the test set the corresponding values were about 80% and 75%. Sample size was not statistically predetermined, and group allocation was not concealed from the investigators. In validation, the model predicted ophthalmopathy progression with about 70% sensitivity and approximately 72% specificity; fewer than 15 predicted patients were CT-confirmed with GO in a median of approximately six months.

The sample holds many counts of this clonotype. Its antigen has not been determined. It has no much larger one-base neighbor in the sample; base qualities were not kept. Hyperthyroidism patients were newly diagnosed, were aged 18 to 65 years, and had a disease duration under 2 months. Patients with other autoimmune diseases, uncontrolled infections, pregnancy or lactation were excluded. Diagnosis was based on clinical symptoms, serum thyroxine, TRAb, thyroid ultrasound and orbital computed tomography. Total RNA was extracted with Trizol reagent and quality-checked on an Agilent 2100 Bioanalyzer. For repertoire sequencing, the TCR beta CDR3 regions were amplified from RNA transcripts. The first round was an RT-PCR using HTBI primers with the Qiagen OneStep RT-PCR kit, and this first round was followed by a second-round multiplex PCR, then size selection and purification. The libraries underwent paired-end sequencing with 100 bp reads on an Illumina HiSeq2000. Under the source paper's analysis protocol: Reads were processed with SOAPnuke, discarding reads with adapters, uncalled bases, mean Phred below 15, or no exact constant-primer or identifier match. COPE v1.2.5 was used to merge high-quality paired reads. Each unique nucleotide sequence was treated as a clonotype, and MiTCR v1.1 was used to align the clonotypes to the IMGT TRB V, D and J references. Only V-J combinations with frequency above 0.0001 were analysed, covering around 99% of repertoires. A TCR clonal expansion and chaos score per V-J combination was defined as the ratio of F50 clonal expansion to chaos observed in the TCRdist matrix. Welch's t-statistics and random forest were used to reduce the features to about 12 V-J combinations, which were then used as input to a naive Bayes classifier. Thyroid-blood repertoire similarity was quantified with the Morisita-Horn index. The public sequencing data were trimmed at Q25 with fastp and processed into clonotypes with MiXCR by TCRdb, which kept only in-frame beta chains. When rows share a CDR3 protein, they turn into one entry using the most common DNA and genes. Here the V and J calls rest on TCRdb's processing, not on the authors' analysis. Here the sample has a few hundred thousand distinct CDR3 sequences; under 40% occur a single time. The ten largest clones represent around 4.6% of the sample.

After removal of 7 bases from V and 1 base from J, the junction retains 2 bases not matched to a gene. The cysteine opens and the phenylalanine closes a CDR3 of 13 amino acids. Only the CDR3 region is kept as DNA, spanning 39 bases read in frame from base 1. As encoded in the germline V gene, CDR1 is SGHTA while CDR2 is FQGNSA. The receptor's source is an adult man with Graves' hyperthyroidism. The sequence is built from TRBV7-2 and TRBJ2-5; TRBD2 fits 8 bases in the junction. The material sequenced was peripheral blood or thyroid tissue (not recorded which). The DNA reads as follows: TGTGCCAGCAAGCTAGCGGGCCAAGAGACCCAGTACTTC. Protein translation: CASKLAGQETQYF. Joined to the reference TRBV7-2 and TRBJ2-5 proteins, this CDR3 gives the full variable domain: GAGVSQSPSNKVTEKGKDVELRCDPISGHTALYWYRQSLGQGLEFLIYFQGNSAPDKSGLPSDRFSAERTGGSVSTLTIQRTQQEDSAVYLCASKLAGQETQYFGPGTRLLVL.